This entry concerns a single T cell receptor (beta chain). Its antigen remains unidentified. Researchers took blood at baseline, on cycle 4 day 1, and on cycle 7 day 1. This sample was taken from a study of OX40 agonist ivuxolimab in advanced cancers. Study details: The dose-escalation group included hepatocellular carcinoma, melanoma, renal cell carcinoma and head and neck cancer. General study findings and limits: Expanded peripheral T cell antigen specificity was not determined.

The CDR3 extends over 17 amino acids. Germline V gives CDR1 LNHNV, CDR2 YYDKDF (reference sequence). Trimming removed 0 bases from V and 2 bases from J, with 17 bases in between. TCRdb keeps only in-frame clones here, not all; method: immunoSEQ multiplex PCR. The sample consists of some 80,000 clones, around 84% of them appearing once. The receptor was isolated from an adult with an advanced solid tumor such as melanoma, head and neck, liver or kidney cancer. The sequences come from CD4+ or CD8+ T cells sorted from blood, collected in a trial of the OX40 agonist ivuxolimab. This rearrangement joins TRBV15 to TRBJ2-7; D might be TRBD2 (5 bases). CDR3 sequence (DNA): TGTGCCACCAGCAGAGATCTCGCGGGTCCGGTAACCTACGAGCAGTACTTC. The encoded protein is CATSRDLAGPVTYEQYF.